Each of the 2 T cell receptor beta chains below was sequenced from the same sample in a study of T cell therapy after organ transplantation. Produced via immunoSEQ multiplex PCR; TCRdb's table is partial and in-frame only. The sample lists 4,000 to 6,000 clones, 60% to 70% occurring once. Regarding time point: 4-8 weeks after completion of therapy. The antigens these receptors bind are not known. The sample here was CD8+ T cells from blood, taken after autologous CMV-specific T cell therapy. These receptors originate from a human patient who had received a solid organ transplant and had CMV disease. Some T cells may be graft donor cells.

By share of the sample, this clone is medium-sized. The CDR3 sequence: CASSSPGLTNNEQFF. DNA of the CDR3: TGTGCCAGCAGTTCTCCGGGACTAACGAACAATGAGCAGTTCTTC. The chain couples TRBV28 to TRBJ2-1; 7 bases match TRBD2. J lost 5 bases, V lost 4 bases, and 8 bases had no gene match. The V gene's germline CDR1 is MDHEN and CDR2 SYDVKM. The CDR3 runs 15 residues. The whole variable domain, remainder taken from reference TRBV28 and TRBJ2-1, is DVKVTQSSRYLVKRTGEKVFLECVQDMDHENMFWYRQDPGLGLRLIYFSYDVKMKEKGDIPEGYSVSREKKERFSLILESASTNQTSMYLCASSSPGLTNNEQFFGPGTRLTVL.

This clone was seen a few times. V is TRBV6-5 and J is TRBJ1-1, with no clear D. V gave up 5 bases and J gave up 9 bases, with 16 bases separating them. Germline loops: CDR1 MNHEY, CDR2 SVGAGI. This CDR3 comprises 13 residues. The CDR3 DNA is TGTGCCAGCAGTGAAACCCTCACATTCCAAGCTTTCTTT. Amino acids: CASSETLTFQAFF.